A single sample gave rise to the 21 T cell receptor beta chains below, sequenced in a study of cytomegalovirus exposure and HLA in healthy donors. Researchers ran the PCR with 60 Vbeta and 13 Jbeta primers. Libraries were prepared by immunoSEQ multiplex PCR; TCRdb keeps only in-frame clonotypes and omits some of them. This table has 250,000 to 350,000 clones, roughly 80% appearing once. The sample was PBMCs. The receptors shown here come from a girl aged 2 to 10 in good health and CMV-seronegative.

For the CDR3, the DNA is TGTGCCAGTAGTATATCTTTCGGGGGGGCCTACGAGCAGTACTTC. Translation gives CASSISFGGAYEQYF. The V call is TRBV19, the J call TRBJ2-7, with TRBD2 matching over 8 bases. Per the germline V gene, CDR1 is LNHDA and CDR2 is SQIVND (reference sequence). This CDR3 contains 15 residues. Trimming took 2 bases from V and 2 from J; bases not matched to a gene: 5.

The chain uses TRBV7-2 and TRBJ1-2; D possibly corresponds to TRBD1 (5 bases). The CDR3 spans 16 residues. V gave up 1 base and J gave up 2 bases, with 14 bases separating them. CDR1 and CDR2 from the germline V gene are SGHTA and FQGNSA. The CDR3: CASSLEGGRVNYGYTF. CDR3 nucleotides: TGTGCCAGCAGCTTAGAGGGAGGCAGGGTAAACTATGGCTACACCTTC.

The chain recombines TRBV5-1 with TRBJ2-7, with D perhaps TRBD1 (5 bases). Germline assignment: CDR1 SGHRS and CDR2 YFSETQ. The V and J ends lost 1 base and 2 bases respectively, with 10 bases between them. This CDR3 has 14 amino acids. CDR3 sequence reads: CASSLQGVPYEQYF. In DNA, the CDR3 is TGCGCCAGCAGCTTGCAGGGTGTCCCCTACGAGCAGTACTTC.

This sequence joins TRBV2 and TRBJ2-1; perhaps TRBD1 as D (7 bases). The CDR3 sequence is 15 residues long. The germline V gene encodes CDR1 SNHLY and CDR2 FYNNEI. The ends were cut back, 10 bases at V and 4 bases at J, with 20 bases in the middle. The DNA for the CDR3 is TGTGCCATACCAAGGGAACAGGGGAGGTACAATGAGCAGTTCTTC. It is translated as CAIPREQGRYNEQFF.

The rearrangement links TRBV6-4 to TRBJ2-7, with 9 positions matching TRBD1. The CDR3 has 14 amino acids. V trimming: 7 bases; J trimming: 3 bases; junction bases outside the gene matches: 7. The germline V gene has CDR1 MRHNA and CDR2 SNTAGT. CDR3 protein: CASKTRDRDYEQYF. The DNA of the CDR3 is TGTGCCAGCAAGACCCGGGACAGGGACTACGAGCAGTACTTC.

The chain recombines TRBV19 with TRBJ1-2, with TRBD1 matching 7 bases. V dropped 4 bases and J dropped 3; count of bases not matched to a gene: 8. The CDR3 extends over 15 amino acids. Germline V gene data show CDR1 as LNHDA and CDR2 as SQIVND (reference sequence). Written as DNA, the CDR3 is TGTGCCAGTAGTAAGGACAGGAAAGGGGACTATGGCTACACCTTC. It encodes CASSKDRKGDYGYTF.

The chain links TRBV5-1 to TRBJ2-2; the match to TRBD2 covers 10 bases. J gave up 4 bases and V 6 bases, and 9 bases lay outside the gene matches. This CDR3 has 16 amino acids. Germline V gives CDR1 SGHRS, CDR2 YFSETQ. The CDR3: CASTLGRLAGTGELFF. Written as DNA, the CDR3 is TGCGCCAGCACCCTCGGGAGACTAGCGGGCACCGGGGAGCTGTTTTTT.

The rearrangement links TRBV9 to TRBJ2-1, with 7 bases matching TRBD2. Germline V gene sequence: CDR1 SGDLS, CDR2 YYNGEE. CDR3 length equals 13 residues. The J segment lost 8 bases and the V segment lost 3 bases, leaving 5 bases of the junction unmatched. In DNA, the CDR3 is TGTGCCAGCAGCGGGACTAGTAGGTATGAGCAGTTCTTC. It yields the protein CASSGTSRYEQFF.

This clone was observed a handful of times. The identical CDR3 is also encoded by other nucleotide sequences in the sample. The chain carries TRBV4-1 and TRBJ1-2, with D tentatively TRBD1 (6 bases). The V end was cut by 0 bases, the J end by 4 bases, with 6 bases between. Germline-derived CDR1 and CDR2 are MGHRA and YSYEKL. This CDR3 has 13 residues. CDR3 in amino acids: CASSQETGYGYTF. DNA for the CDR3: TGCGCCAGCAGCCAAGAGACAGGCTATGGCTACACCTTC.

This clone has more than one count but fewer than ten. The CDR3 region has the DNA TGTGCCAGCTCTCAGGAGATGGGGGGAAACACTGAAGCTTTCTTT. Translation: CASSQEMGGNTEAFF. The chain couples TRBV18 to TRBJ1-1; D possibly corresponds to TRBD1 (5 bases). This CDR3 has 15 amino acids. Germline V gene data show CDR1 as KGHSH and CDR2 as LQKENI. V lost 6 bases and J lost 2, with 16 bases in between.

The J gene is TRBJ2-2, the V gene TRBV28, with 7 nucleotides matching TRBD1. Looked up from germline, CDR1 is MDHEN and CDR2 is SYDVKM. CDR3 length: 14 residues. Losses at the gene ends were 10 bases for V and 4 bases for J; bases not matched to a gene: 9. CDR3 protein: CATEGGQITGELFF. The CDR3 DNA follows: TGTGCCACCGAAGGGGGACAGATCACCGGGGAGCTGTTTTTT.

This clone was counted only a few times. This chain joins TRBV6-1 and TRBJ1-1; 7 bases line up with TRBD1. Germline lookup yields CDR1 MNHNS and CDR2 SASEGT. V was pared by 8 bases and J by 10 bases, with 10 bases of the junction left unmatched. This CDR3 region has 12 residues. This chain's CDR3 is CASPTGLGRAFF. CDR3 nucleotide sequence: TGTGCCAGCCCGACAGGGTTAGGGCGAGCTTTCTTT.

The chain is built from TRBV19 and TRBJ2-7; a possible D gene is TRBD2 (5 bases). Per the germline V gene, CDR1 is LNHDA and CDR2 is SQIVND (reference sequence). The CDR3 has 13 residues. The V and J ends lost 1 base and 11 bases respectively, with 15 bases between them. CDR3 in amino acids: CASSIGLTGHKYF. The CDR3 region has the DNA TGTGCCAGTAGTATAGGACTAACCGGTCATAAGTACTTC.

This chain connects TRBV9 to TRBJ2-2; possible D gene TRBD2, 6 bases. V lost 4 bases and J 1 base, leaving 8 bases between the germline ends. Per the germline V gene, CDR1 is SGDLS and CDR2 is YYNGEE. The CDR3 extends over 14 amino acids. The CDR3, as DNA: TGTGCCAGCAGCACGGGGGTGAACACCGGGGAGCTGTTTTTT. Translating it yields CASSTGVNTGELFF.

This clone was seen more than once but under ten times. This chain uses TRBV15 with TRBJ2-7; 9 nucleotides line up with TRBD2. Looked up from germline, CDR1 is LNHNV and CDR2 is YYDKDF (reference sequence). The ends lost 6 bases at V and 1 base at J; junction bases unmatched: 4. The CDR3 extends over 14 amino acids. The chain's CDR3 is CATSRAGGSYEQYF. As DNA, the CDR3 is TGTGCCACCAGTCGAGCGGGAGGTTCCTACGAGCAGTACTTC.

The J gene is TRBJ2-1, the V gene TRBV27; D perhaps matches TRBD1 (6 bases). The CDR3 is 12 residues long. Per germline, CDR1 MNHEY and CDR2 SMNVEV (reference sequence). Deletions cut 9 bases from V and 5 bases from J, with 11 bases between. The CDR3 nucleotides read TGTGCCAGAGCCCCAGGGGACAATGAGCAGTTCTTC. It yields the protein CARAPGDNEQFF.

The V call is TRBV21-1, the J call TRBJ2-7; the D call of TRBD1 is as the table states it, not checked on the DNA. TRBV21-1 is recorded as a pseudogene. The CDR3 totals 14 residues. CDR3 bases: TGTGCCAGAGACAGGGTTGGGGGTTCCTACGAGCAGTACTTC. Translating it yields CARDRVGGSYEQYF.

J is TRBJ1-2 and V is TRBV7-6, with 8 bases fitting TRBD1. This CDR3 has 21 amino acids. Looked up from germline, CDR1 is SGHVS and CDR2 is FNYEAQ. The V segment lost 3 bases and the J segment 3 bases; nucleotides outside the gene matches: 24. This chain's CDR3 is CASSLGGAGPGLQGVDYGYTF. The CDR3 bases are TGTGCCAGCAGCTTGGGGGGTGCGGGTCCCGGGTTACAGGGGGTCGACTATGGCTACACCTTC.

The rearrangement links TRBV6-6 to TRBJ1-6; D may be TRBD1 (5 bases). Germline values: CDR1 MNHNY, CDR2 SVGAGI (reference sequence). The CDR3 loop spans 15 amino acids. V was cut by 3 bases and J by 8 bases, with 14 bases left in between. CDR3 in amino acids: CASSYSTPRDSPLHF. The CDR3 nucleotides read TGTGCCAGCAGTTATTCCACCCCCAGGGATTCACCCCTCCACTTT.

The J gene is TRBJ1-5, the V gene TRBV4-1, with 10 bases that match TRBD1. Trimming took 4 bases from V and 7 from J; bases not matched to a gene: 7. Germline CDR1 is MGHRA and CDR2 is YSYEKL. The CDR3 contains 15 residues. The CDR3 coding sequence is TGCGCCAGCAGCCCGAGGACAGGGGGAGGGCAGCCCCAGCATTTT. This encodes CASSPRTGGGQPQHF.

The chain has TRBV7-9 and TRBJ1-1; 9 bases align to TRBD1. In germline, CDR1 is SEHNR, CDR2 FQNEAQ (reference sequence). The ends lost 5 bases at V and 5 bases at J; junction bases unmatched: 9. There are 15 residues in the CDR3. For the CDR3, the DNA is TGTGCCAGCAGCCCCGGGACAGGGTCAGAAACTGAAGCTTTCTTT. Amino acids: CASSPGTGSETEAFF.